This is a list of T cell receptor beta chains from one sample in a study of T cell responses to AZD1222 COVID-19 vaccine. Sequenced by immunoSEQ multiplex PCR; TCRdb stores in-frame clones only, minus some. The profile covers 100,000 or so clones, with roughly 90% appearing a single time and 13% taken by the ten largest. The sample here was peripheral blood, taken on day 0 of AZD1222 vaccination. Receptors originate from an adult in good health. CDR3s include the opening cysteine and the closing phenylalanine or tryptophan. Each record gives: J gene, V gene, clone size, CDR3 length, D gene, CDR3 DNA, CDR3 protein. The D gene is left open where the match is weak. Size tells how often a clone was seen (once, few, many) or the class of an expanded clone, and some rows leave it out.

TRBJ1-4	TRBV3-1/TRBV3-2	.	16	.	TGTGCCAGCAGCCAAGAGATACAGGGTTATGATGAAAAACTGTTTTTT	CASSQEIQGYDEKLFF
TRBJ1-1	TRBV5-5	once	11	.	TGTGCCAGCACATTGAGGACTGAAGCTTTCTTT	CASTLRTEAFF
TRBJ2-5	TRBV19	once	14	TRBD1	TGTGCCAGTAGTTCAGGGACAGGGGGAGAGACCCAGTACTTC	CASSSGTGGETQYF
TRBJ2-2	TRBV3-1/TRBV3-2	.	17	TRBD2	TGTGCCAGCAGCCAAGAAGGACTAGCGGGGGTTGGCGGGGAGCTGTTTTTT	CASSQEGLAGVGGELFF
TRBJ2-5	TRBV7-9	.	13	TRBD1	TGTGCCAGCACCGGACAGGGGCAAGAGACCCAGTACTTC	CASTGQGQETQYF
TRBJ2-3	TRBV5-1	.	14	TRBD1	TGCGCCAGCAGCAGGGGGACAGAAAAAGATACGCAGTATTTT	CASSRGTEKDTQYF
TRBJ2-7	TRBV2	.	14	TRBD1	TGTGCCAGCGGAAGAGGGCAGGGGGCCTACGAGCAGTACTTC	CASGRGQGAYEQYF
TRBJ1-6	TRBV5-5	.	14	TRBD1	TGTGCCAGCAGTCCGGACAGGCCCAATTCACCCCTCCACTTT	CASSPDRPNSPLHF
TRBJ2-3	TRBV28	.	16	.	TGTGCCAGCAGTTTGGGGCAGGGGCGACCCACAGATACGCAGTATTTT	CASSLGQGRPTDTQYF
TRBJ2-7	TRBV5-1	few	13	TRBD1	TGCGCCAGCACGGACAGGGGGCTGGGGGAGCAGTACTTC	CASTDRGLGEQYF
TRBJ1-4	TRBV19	.	16	.	TGTGCCAGTACCTCCCTCCTGACAGGTGGCCGTGAAAAACTGTTTTTT	CASTSLLTGGREKLFF
TRBJ1-5	TRBV7-8	.	15	.	TGTGCCAGCAGCTTAGTACCCTCCCCCCGGGAGCCCCAGCATTTT	CASSLVPSPREPQHF
TRBJ2-3	TRBV19	.	13	.	TGTGCCAGTAACACAGGAGACACAGATACGCAGTATTTT	CASNTGDTDTQYF
TRBJ2-7	TRBV5-1	.	15	.	TGCGCCAGCAGCTTGGGTCTTCGGATTTCCTACGAGCAGTACTTC	CASSLGLRISYEQYF
TRBJ1-2	TRBV18	once	15	.	TGTGCCAGCTCACCCGGCACAGATATACTCTATGGCTACACCTTC	CASSPGTDILYGYTF
TRBJ2-7	TRBV18	.	17	TRBD1	TGTGCCAGCTCAGTCAAGGGACAGGGATCGTTCTCCTACGAGCAGTACTTC	CASSVKGQGSFSYEQYF
TRBJ2-1	TRBV15	.	16	TRBD2	TGTGCCACCAGCAGAGGGGGCGCGGGGGTAAACAATGAGCAGTTCTTC	CATSRGGAGVNNEQFF
TRBJ2-5	TRBV11-2	once	13	.	TGTGCCAGCAGCTTGGTTTACGGCGAGACCCAGTACTTC	CASSLVYGETQYF
TRBJ1-5	TRBV7-8	.	15	.	TGTGCCAGCAGCTCACTTGGAACCAGCAATCAGCCCCAGCATTTT	CASSSLGTSNQPQHF
TRBJ2-1	TRBV9	once	15	TRBD2	TGTGCCAGCAGCGTTTCGGGGGGGCCCTACAATGAGCAGTTCTTC	CASSVSGGPYNEQFF
TRBJ1-2	TRBV6-6	.	15	TRBD1	TGTGCCAGCAGTCTTTCCGGGACAGGAATCTATGGCTACACCTTC	CASSLSGTGIYGYTF
TRBJ1-2	TRBV7-9	.	16	.	TGTGCCAGCAGCTTGCAGGGGCGCGCAGTGTTCGATGGCTACACCTTC	CASSLQGRAVFDGYTF
TRBJ2-2	TRBV14	.	13	.	TGTGCCAGCAGCCCATTGGACACCGGGGAGCTGTTTTTT	CASSPLDTGELFF
TRBJ2-1	TRBV7-6	.	15	.	TGTGCCAGCAGCTTAGGGTACCCCTCCTACAATGAGCAGTTCTTC	CASSLGYPSYNEQFF
TRBJ2-7	TRBV15	.	14	.	TGTGCCACCAGTCGAAGAAAGAGCTCCTACGAGCAGTACTTC	CATSRRKSSYEQYF
TRBJ2-7	TRBV7-2	.	15	.	TGTGCCAGCAATGAAGGCAGGGCAGCCTCCTACGAGCAGTACTTC	CASNEGRAASYEQYF
TRBJ2-7	TRBV5-1	once	14	.	TGCGCCAGCAGCCCAGGGTTAAACTCCTACGAGCAGTACTTC	CASSPGLNSYEQYF
TRBJ2-3	TRBV19	.	14	TRBD2	TGTGCCAGTACTCCGGGACTAGCGGGGTTTACGCAGTATTTT	CASTPGLAGFTQYF
TRBJ1-4	TRBV9	.	14	.	TGTGCCAGCAGCCGACAAAGCACTAATGAAAAACTGTTTTTT	CASSRQSTNEKLFF
TRBJ2-7	TRBV5-1	once	15	TRBD2	TGCGCCAGCAGCTTGGATTCGGGGGAGGGGAGCGAGCAGTACTTC	CASSLDSGEGSEQYF
TRBJ1-2	TRBV27	.	16	TRBD1	TGTGCCAGCAGTTTATCTAGGGGACAGGGGGACTATGGCTACACCTTC	CASSLSRGQGDYGYTF
TRBJ2-3	TRBV7-3	.	13	.	TGTGCCAGCAGCTCGCCCAGCACAGATACGCAGTATTTT	CASSSPSTDTQYF
TRBJ1-1	TRBV19	.	15	TRBD1	TGTGCCAGTAGTATTTTACAGGGGGCAGGAACTGAAGCTTTCTTT	CASSILQGAGTEAFF
TRBJ1-1	TRBV5-1	.	16	.	TGCGCCAGCAGCCGGCGGTTTGCGGAAGAGAAGACTGAAGCTTTCTTT	CASSRRFAEEKTEAFF
TRBJ1-3	TRBV19	.	16	.	TGTGCCAGTAGACCCCAGACAGCCTACTCTGGAAACACCATATATTTT	CASRPQTAYSGNTIYF
TRBJ2-1	TRBV14	.	16	.	TGTGCCAGCAGCCAATTGGGGGGCGGGGGATACAATGAGCAGTTCTTC	CASSQLGGGGYNEQFF
TRBJ1-5	TRBV5-1	.	18	.	TGCGCCAGCAGCTTGGGTTTTCCCCACCCGGGGCCCAATCAGCCCCAGCATTTT	CASSLGFPHPGPNQPQHF
TRBJ2-1	TRBV4-1	.	14	.	TGCGCCAGCAGCCAAGATGGACTGGGTGGTGAGCAGTTCTTC	CASSQDGLGGEQFF
TRBJ1-6	TRBV5-3	few	17	.	TGTGCCAGAAGCTGGTCCCATCCGGGCAGCTATAATTCACCCCTCCACTTT	CARSWSHPGSYNSPLHF
TRBJ1-6	TRBV25-1	once	15	TRBD1	TGTGCCAGCAGATCCTCTGACAGGGCAAATTCACCCCTCCACTTT	CASRSSDRANSPLHF
TRBJ2-3	TRBV2	few	15	TRBD1	TGTGCCAGCAGTAGAGAGACAGGGGCCCAAGATACGCAGTATTTT	CASSRETGAQDTQYF
TRBJ2-1	TRBV3-1/TRBV3-2	.	15	.	TGTGCCAGCAGCCGGGGGGGCCCCCGGATCAATGAGCAGTTCTTC	CASSRGGPRINEQFF
TRBJ1-2	TRBV18	.	16	TRBD1	TGTGCCAGCTCACCGTTGCCTCCGGGACAGGGTATCGGCTACACCTTC	CASSPLPPGQGIGYTF
TRBJ2-7	TRBV11-2	.	16	.	TGTGCCAGAATAACGCCGGAGGGGTCCCAATCCTACGAGCAGTACTTC	CARITPEGSQSYEQYF
TRBJ2-1	TRBV11-1	.	16	TRBD2	TGTGCCAGCAGCTCCTCTGGGGCGGGGGTCTACAATGAGCAGTTCTTC	CASSSSGAGVYNEQFF
TRBJ1-2	TRBV21-1	.	15	.	TGTGCCAGCAGCAATCACAGCCATCCTATTAAGAGCTACACCTTC	CASSNHSHPIKSYTF
TRBJ2-2	TRBV9	.	16	.	TGTGCCAGCAGCGTAAGGGGGGACCCGAACACCGGGGAGCTGTTTTTT	CASSVRGDPNTGELFF